A single sample gave rise to the 7 T cell receptor beta chains below, sequenced in a study of T-cell memory formation after mild COVID-19. TCRdb re-called the 5' RACE reads with MiXCR, one entry per CDR3 protein. The repertoire consists of approximately 560,000 distinct CDR3 sequences, with roughly a sixth occurring once and the leading ten covering around 8.1%. Sequencing was done on a sample of PBMCs or a T cell subset sorted from them (not recorded which). The receptors here all came from an adult woman who had mild COVID-19 (a few samples of this study predate the infection). Cell type and time point are not known.

This clonotype was seen more than once but under ten times. This chain uses TRBV6-5 with TRBJ1-1; D perhaps matches TRBD1 (6 bases). V lost 6 bases and J 4 bases, leaving 15 bases between the germline ends. Germline CDR1 is MNHEY and CDR2 is SVGAGI. This CDR3 comprises 14 residues. In nucleotides, the CDR3 is TGTGCCAGCAGACGCGAGGGGGTCGGCACTGAAGCTTTCTTT. It codes for CASRREGVGTEAFF.

This chain uses TRBV19 with TRBJ2-1; the match to TRBD1 covers 7 bases. Per germline, CDR1 LNHDA and CDR2 SQIVND (reference sequence). J lost 10 bases, V lost 7 bases, and 10 bases had no gene match. The CDR3 has 13 residues. CDR3 sequence reads: CASKPFQGQEQFF. CDR3 in DNA: TGTGCCAGTAAACCCTTCCAGGGACAGGAGCAGTTCTTC.

The chain recombines TRBV20-1 with TRBJ1-1; the match to TRBD1 covers 10 bases. V shed 6 bases and J 4 bases; nucleotides not matched to a gene: 20. The CDR3 length is 18 residues. Germline V CDR1 and CDR2: DFQATT, SNEGSKA (reference sequence). The CDR3 protein is CSARKRRIETGGFTEAFF. CDR3 DNA: TGCAGTGCCCGGAAAAGGCGTATCGAGACAGGGGGCTTCACTGAAGCTTTCTTT.

This clonotype was counted only a few times. The chain uses TRBV6-5 and TRBJ2-1; 12 bases agree with TRBD2. The V gene's germline CDR1 is MNHEY and CDR2 SVGAGI. The CDR3 has 16 residues. V dropped 6 bases and J dropped 7; count of bases not matched to a gene: 10. CDR3 loop: CASRPSSGGGANEQFF. DNA of the CDR3: TGTGCCAGCAGACCCTCTAGCGGGGGGGGTGCGAATGAGCAGTTCTTC.

This clonotype was detected ten times or more. The rearrangement links TRBV15 to TRBJ1-5; 7 nucleotides line up with TRBD1. CDR1 is LNHNV, CDR2 YYDKDF, per germline (reference sequence). The CDR3 extends over 16 amino acids. The V and J ends lost 3 bases and 5 bases, in that order; junction bases with no gene match: 10. This CDR3 reads CATSSEQGRPDQPQHF. The CDR3 region has the DNA TGTGCCACCAGCAGTGAACAGGGGAGGCCGGATCAGCCCCAGCATTTT.

This clonotype was observed a few times. This CDR3 is CASSSNRGQGNTIYF. CDR3 in DNA: TGCGCCAGCAGCTCCAACAGGGGGCAAGGAAACACCATATATTTT. This sequence joins TRBV5-1 and TRBJ1-3; 9 nucleotides agree with TRBD1. This CDR3 comprises 15 residues. Germline V lookup: CDR1 SGHRS, CDR2 YFSETQ. V lost 3 bases, J lost 4 bases, and 5 bases stayed unmatched.

The gene calls are TRBV20-1 and TRBJ2-7, with D perhaps assigned TRBD1 or TRBD2 (5 bases each). The CDR3 loop spans 11 amino acids. The V gene lost 6 bases and the J gene lost 3 bases, with 9 bases spanning the gap. CDR1 and CDR2 (germline): DFQATT, SNEGSKA (reference sequence). The CDR3 DNA reads as TGCAGTGCCCGGGACGTCTACGAGCAGTACTTC. As protein: CSARDVYEQYF.